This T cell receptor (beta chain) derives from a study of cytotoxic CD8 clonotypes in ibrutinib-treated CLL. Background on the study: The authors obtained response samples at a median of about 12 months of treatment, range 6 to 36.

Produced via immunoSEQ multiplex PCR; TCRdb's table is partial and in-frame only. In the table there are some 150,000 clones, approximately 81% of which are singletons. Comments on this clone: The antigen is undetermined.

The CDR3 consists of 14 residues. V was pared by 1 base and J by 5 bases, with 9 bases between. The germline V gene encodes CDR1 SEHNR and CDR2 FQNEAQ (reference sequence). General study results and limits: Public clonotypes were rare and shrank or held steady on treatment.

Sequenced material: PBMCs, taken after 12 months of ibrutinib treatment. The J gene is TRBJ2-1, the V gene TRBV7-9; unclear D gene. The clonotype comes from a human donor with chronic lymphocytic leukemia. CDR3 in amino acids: CASSLVRRDNEQFF. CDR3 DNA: TGTGCCAGCAGCTTAGTACGTCGCGACAATGAGCAGTTCTTC.